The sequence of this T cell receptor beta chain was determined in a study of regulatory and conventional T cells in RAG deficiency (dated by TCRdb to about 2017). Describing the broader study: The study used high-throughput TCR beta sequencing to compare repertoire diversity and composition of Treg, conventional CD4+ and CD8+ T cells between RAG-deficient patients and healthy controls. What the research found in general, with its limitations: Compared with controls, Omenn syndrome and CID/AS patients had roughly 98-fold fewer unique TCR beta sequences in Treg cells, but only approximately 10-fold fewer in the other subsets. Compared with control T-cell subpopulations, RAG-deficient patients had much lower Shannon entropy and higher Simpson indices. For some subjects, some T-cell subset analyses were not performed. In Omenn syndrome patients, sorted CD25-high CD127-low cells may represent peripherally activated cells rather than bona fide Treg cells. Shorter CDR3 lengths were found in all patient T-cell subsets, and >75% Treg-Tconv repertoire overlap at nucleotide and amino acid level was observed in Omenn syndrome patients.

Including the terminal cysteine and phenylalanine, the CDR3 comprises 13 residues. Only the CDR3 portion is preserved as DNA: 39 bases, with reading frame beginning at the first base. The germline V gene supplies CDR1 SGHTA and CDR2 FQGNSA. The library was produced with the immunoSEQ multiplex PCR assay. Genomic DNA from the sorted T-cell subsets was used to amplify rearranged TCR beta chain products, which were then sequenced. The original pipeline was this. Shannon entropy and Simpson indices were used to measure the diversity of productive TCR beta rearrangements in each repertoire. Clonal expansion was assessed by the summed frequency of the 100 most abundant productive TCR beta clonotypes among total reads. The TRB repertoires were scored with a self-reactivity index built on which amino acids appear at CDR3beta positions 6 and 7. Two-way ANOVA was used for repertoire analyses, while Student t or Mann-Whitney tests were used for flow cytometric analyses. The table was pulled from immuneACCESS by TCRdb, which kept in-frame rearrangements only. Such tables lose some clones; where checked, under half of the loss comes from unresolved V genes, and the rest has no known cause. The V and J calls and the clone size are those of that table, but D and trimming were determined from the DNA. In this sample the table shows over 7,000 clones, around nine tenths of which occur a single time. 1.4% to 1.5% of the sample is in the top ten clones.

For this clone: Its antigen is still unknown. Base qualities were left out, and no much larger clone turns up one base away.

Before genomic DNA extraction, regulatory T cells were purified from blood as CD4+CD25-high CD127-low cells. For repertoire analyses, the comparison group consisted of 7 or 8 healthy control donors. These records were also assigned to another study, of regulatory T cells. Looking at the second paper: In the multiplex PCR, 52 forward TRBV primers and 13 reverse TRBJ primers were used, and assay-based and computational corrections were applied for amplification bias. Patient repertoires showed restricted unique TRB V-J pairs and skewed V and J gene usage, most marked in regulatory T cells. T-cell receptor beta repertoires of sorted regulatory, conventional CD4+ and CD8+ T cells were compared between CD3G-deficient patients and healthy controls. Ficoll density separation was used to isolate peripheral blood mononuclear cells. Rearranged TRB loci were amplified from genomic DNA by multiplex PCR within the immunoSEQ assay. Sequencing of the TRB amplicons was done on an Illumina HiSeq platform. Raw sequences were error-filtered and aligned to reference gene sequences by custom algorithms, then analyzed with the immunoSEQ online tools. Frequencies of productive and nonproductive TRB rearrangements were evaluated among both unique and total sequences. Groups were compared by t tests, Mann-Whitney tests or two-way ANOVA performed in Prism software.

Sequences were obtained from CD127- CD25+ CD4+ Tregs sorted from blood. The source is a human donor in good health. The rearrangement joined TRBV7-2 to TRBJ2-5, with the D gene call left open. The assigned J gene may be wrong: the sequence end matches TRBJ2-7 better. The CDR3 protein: CASSLVVSYEQYF. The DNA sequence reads TGTGCCAGCAGCTTAGTGGTATCCTACGAGCAGTACTTC.